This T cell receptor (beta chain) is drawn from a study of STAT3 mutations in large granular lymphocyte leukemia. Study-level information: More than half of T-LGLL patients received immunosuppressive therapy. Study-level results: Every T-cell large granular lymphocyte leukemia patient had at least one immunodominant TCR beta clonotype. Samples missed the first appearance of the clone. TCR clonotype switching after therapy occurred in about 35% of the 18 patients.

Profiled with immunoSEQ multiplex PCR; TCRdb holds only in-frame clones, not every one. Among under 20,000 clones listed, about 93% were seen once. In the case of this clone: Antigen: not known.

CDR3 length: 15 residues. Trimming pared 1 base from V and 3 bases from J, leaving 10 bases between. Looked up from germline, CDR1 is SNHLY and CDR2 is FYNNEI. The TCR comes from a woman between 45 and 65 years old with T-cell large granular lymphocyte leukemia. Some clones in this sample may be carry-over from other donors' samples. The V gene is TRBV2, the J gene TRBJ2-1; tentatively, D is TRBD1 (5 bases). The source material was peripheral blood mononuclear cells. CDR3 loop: CASSEEQASYNEQFF. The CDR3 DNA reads TGTGCCAGCAGTGAAGAACAGGCTAGCTACAATGAGCAGTTCTTC.